The subject of this entry is one T cell receptor (beta chain). Antigen specificity is unknown. One entry per CDR3 protein, called by TCRdb with MiXCR from the 5' RACE reads. The table lists under 60,000 distinct CDR3 sequences, roughly 30% of them singletons. In germline, CDR1 is MNHEY, CDR2 SMNVEV (reference sequence). The CDR3 has 13 residues. The junction had 10 bases not matched to a gene; V was cut back by 6 bases and J by 10 bases. Study-wide results and limits: In terms of TCR gene usage, tumor memory CD4+ T cells clustered together with blood and lymph node memory CD4+ cells, as well as with lymph node naive CD4+ cells.

Sequencing was performed on naive CD4+ T cells sorted from blood. Stated subset: naive CD4+ T cells, CD4+CD45RA+CD25-. The sequence came from a female donor with breast cancer. The chain has TRBV27 and TRBJ1-1, with 8 positions matching TRBD1. The CDR3 DNA follows: TGTGCCAGCAGCTACAGGGACAGGTGCCGAGCTTTCTTT. It specifies CASSYRDRCRAFF.